Given below is one T cell receptor beta chain in context. No cognate antigen has been identified for it. No base qualities exist here, and no much larger clone lies one base off it. There are 15 amino acids in the CDR3, from cysteine to phenylalanine inclusive. The DNA shown is the 45-base CDR3, in frame from base 1. Trimmed from V: 2 bases; trimmed from J: 6 bases; junction bases lacking a gene match: 7. Per the germline V gene (reference sequence), SEHNR is the CDR1 and FQNEAQ is the CDR2. The data are from a study of T cell repertoires in cytomegalovirus infection (dated by TCRdb to the late 2010s). About the study as a whole: Peptide stimulations targeted recently identified HLA-C-restricted CMV epitopes, whose presentation resists viral immunomodulation, together with well-studied HLA-B-restricted epitopes. Donor HLA type was relevant to the analysis, as public TCR beta signatures indicated carriage of CMV infection together with the matching HLA type. Paper-wide results and their limitations: In both this cohort and an independent cohort of a few hundred donors, the cumulative frequency of public TCR beta family members distinguished carriers of CMV infection plus the relevant HLA type. In the ex vivo response, HLA-C-restricted CMV-specific TCR beta clonotypes were dominant, and in two of eight donors the single most frequent clonotype came from this HLA-C-restricted group.

The treatment or condition tag for this specimen amounts to: in vitro stimulation with specific CMV peptide epitopes to enrich CMV-specific T cells. The instrument given in TCRdb is Illumina HiSeq 1500. The public reads were run again by TCRdb, first through fastp at Q25 and then through MiXCR, and only productive beta chains were kept. Duplicate CDR3 protein sequences are folded into a single record with the most common DNA and genes. This sample comprises more than 45,000 distinct CDR3 sequences, around 18% of them detected only once. The top ten clonotypes cover less than 70% of the sample. This clonotype was sampled from a human donor in good health (CMV status not recorded). Some clones in this sample may be carry-over from other donors' samples. The chain uses TRBV7-9 and TRBJ1-2; TRBD1 agrees with 9 junctional bases. Here the sequenced sample was CD8+ T cells from cultured PBMCs, taken from culture after CMV antigen stimulation. The DNA sequence follows: TGTGCCAGCAGCTTAACATTGCGACAGGGGGATGGCTACACCTTC. Its amino acids are CASSLTLRQGDGYTF.